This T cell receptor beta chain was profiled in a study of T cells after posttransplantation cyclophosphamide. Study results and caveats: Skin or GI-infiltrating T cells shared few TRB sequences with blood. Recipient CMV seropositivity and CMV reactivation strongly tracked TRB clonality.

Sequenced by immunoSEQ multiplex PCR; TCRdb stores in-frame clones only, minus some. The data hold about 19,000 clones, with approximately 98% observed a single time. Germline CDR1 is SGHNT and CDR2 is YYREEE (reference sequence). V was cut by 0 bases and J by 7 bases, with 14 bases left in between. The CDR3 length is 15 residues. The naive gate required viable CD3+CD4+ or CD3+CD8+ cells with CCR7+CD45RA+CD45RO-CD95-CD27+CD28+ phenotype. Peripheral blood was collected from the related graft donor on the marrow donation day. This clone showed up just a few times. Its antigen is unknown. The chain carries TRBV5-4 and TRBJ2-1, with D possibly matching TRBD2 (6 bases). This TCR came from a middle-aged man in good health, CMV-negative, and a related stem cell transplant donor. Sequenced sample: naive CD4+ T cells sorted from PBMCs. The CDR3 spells CASSLVSGVGNEQFF. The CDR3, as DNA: TGTGCCAGCAGCTTGGTTTCGGGAGTCGGGAATGAGCAGTTCTTC.